These T cell receptor beta chains were read from a single sample in a study of monozygotic twins with inflammatory bowel disease. Using the 5' RACE reads, TCRdb records one entry per CDR3 protein without DNA. The listing contains about 450,000 distinct CDR3 sequences. Sequencing was carried out using blood. The receptors originated from a human donor with ulcerative colitis or Crohn's disease, or a healthy co-twin of an affected twin (not recorded which). Each CDR3 is given with its conserved first and last residue.

>TRBV12-3/TRBV12-4|TRBJ1-1
CASSQTGPMGAFF
>TRBV20-1|TRBJ2-5
CSAFLAGGETQYF
>TRBV18|TRBJ2-7
CASGRDRGTYEQYF
>TRBV19|TRBJ1-5
CATRDSSPNQPQHF
>TRBV14|TRBJ1-2
CASSQVKNYGYTF
>TRBV24-1|TRBJ2-2
CATSEEAGDRTGELFF
>TRBV9|TRBJ2-7
CASSVGGISYEQYF
>TRBV11-2|TRBJ2-1
CASSLALGGSYNEQFF
>TRBV6-1|TRBJ2-7
CATKTSGGPYEQYF
>TRBV10-3|TRBJ2-7
CAAGDSSYEQYF
>TRBV19|TRBJ1-1
CASSIDRRQMNTEAFF
>TRBV18|TRBJ2-7
CASSSTTILAGGYEQYF
>TRBV12-3/TRBV12-4|TRBJ1-2
CASSLGQGAAGYTF
>TRBV20-1|TRBJ2-2
CSARRGGRTGVLFF
>TRBV12-3/TRBV12-4|TRBJ2-7
CASSFRVSPYEQYF
>TRBV12-3/TRBV12-4|TRBJ2-6
CASSRLAGIGANVLTF
>TRBV7-7|TRBJ2-1
CASSDPSAGGYNEQFF
>TRBV5-1|TRBJ1-2
CASSSGRSNYGYTF
>TRBV7-3|TRBJ2-1
CASSPYHPGLATHNEQFF
>TRBV12-3/TRBV12-4|TRBJ2-2
CASSSPRGENTGELFF
>TRBV5-5|TRBJ1-1
CASSFHGANTEAFF
>TRBV12-3/TRBV12-4|TRBJ1-6
CASRATGKYYF
>TRBV18|TRBJ1-5
CASSPQSDNQPQHF
>TRBV7-9|TRBJ2-7
CASSPAGPEQYF
>TRBV7-8|TRBJ1-4
CASTLWRQGKSGEKLFF
>TRBV20-1|TRBJ2-2
CSAIGWAIPGELFF
>TRBV7-3|TRBJ2-2
CASRKQGSGELFF
>TRBV12-3/TRBV12-4|TRBJ2-3
CASSPRMTSGGTTDTQYF
>TRBV11-3|TRBJ2-1
CASSLRPEASYNEQFF
>TRBV9|TRBJ2-3
CASSVVATSRTDTQYF
>TRBV7-8|TRBJ1-1
CASSYDGNTEAFF
>TRBV27|TRBJ2-1
CASSLTVGSYNEQFF
>TRBV5-5|TRBJ2-7
CASSLPHREMAHEQYF
>TRBV7-2|TRBJ1-5
CASSHVTGGNQPQHF
>TRBV7-9|TRBJ2-3
CASSPDSKITDTQYF
>TRBV27|TRBJ1-5
CASSLLGAGQPQHF
>TRBV10-3|TRBJ1-5
CAISESRYQPQHF